The clone carrying this TCR beta chain was detected only a few times. As yet, its antigen is unknown. With 60 Vbeta and 13 Jbeta primers, the PCR was carried out. The assay was immunoSEQ multiplex PCR, and TCRdb's table has in-frame clones only and misses some. The sample has about 89,000 clones; roughly 10% are singletons. The data stem from a study of cytomegalovirus exposure and HLA in healthy donors. Study conclusions and caveats: The classifier, whose performance was assessed in both the original and validation cohorts, reportedly diagnosed cytomegalovirus status with high specificity and sensitivity. Per a prior analysis, the majority of TCR beta V segments were productive roughly 87% or roughly 30% of the time.

In germline, CDR1 is SGHAT, CDR2 FQNNGV. There are 13 residues in the CDR3. The V end lost 7 bases, the J end lost 6 bases, and 16 bases lay between the germline ends. This sequence was found in a middle-aged man in good health and CMV-seropositive. The chain recombines TRBV11-2 with TRBJ2-7; possibly TRBD2 for D (5 bases). Sequencing was carried out using PBMCs. The DNA for the CDR3 is TGTGCCAGCACGTTAGTTGGAGGAGGCGAGCAGTACTTC. This gives the protein CASTLVGGGEQYF.